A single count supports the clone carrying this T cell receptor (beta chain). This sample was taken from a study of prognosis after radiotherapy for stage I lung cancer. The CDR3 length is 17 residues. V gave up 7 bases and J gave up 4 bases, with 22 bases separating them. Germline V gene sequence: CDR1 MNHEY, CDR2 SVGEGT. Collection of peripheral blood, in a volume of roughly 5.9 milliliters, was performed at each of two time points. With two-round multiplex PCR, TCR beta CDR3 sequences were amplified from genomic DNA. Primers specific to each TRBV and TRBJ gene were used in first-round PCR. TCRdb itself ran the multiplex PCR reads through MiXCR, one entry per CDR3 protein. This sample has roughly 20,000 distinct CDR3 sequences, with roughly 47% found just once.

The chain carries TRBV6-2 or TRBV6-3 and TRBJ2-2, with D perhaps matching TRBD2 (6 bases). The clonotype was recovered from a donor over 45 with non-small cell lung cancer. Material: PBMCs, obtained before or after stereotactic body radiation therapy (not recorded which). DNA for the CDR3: TGTGCCAGCACCCCCTGGACTATCGGGCGACCCACCGGGGAGCTGTTTTTT. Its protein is CASTPWTIGRPTGELFF.